This T cell receptor (beta chain) was identified during a study of beta chain features in type 1 diabetes. Study-level information: Across all samples, roughly 98,000,000 sorted cells were examined.

From germline, CDR1 is SGHVS and CDR2 FQNEAQ. This CDR3 contains 12 residues. V gave up 4 bases and J gave up 2 bases, with 6 bases separating them. Expressed TCRB transcripts were sequenced, since all the RNA that had been isolated was reverse transcribed. Assay: immunoSEQ multiplex PCR; the TCRdb copy retains only in-frame clones and omits some. The sample has more than 200,000 clones, 16% seen once. Study results and limitations: There was a moderate but significant shortening of TCRB CDR3s in all four CD4+ subsets of Type 1 diabetes patients. Among patients, naive, central memory and Treg TCRB repertoires appeared more similar than among healthy donors.

Concerning this clone: Antigen specificity is unknown.

There was one heparinised blood draw per donor, averaging roughly 110 mL. Once sorted, every population was more than 95% pure. The V gene is TRBV7-8, the J gene TRBJ2-7; D remains unclear. The TCR sequence derives from a young man with type 1 diabetes. Source material: naive CD4+ T cells from blood. CDR3 sequence reads: CASSSTTYEQYF. CDR3 bases: TGTGCCAGCAGCTCAACTACCTACGAGCAGTACTTC. The full variable domain, with the rest looked up from reference TRBV7-8 and TRBJ2-7, is GAGVSQSPRYKVAKRGQDVALRCDPISGHVSLFWYQQALGQGPEFLTYFQNEAQLDKSGLPSDRFFAERPEGSVSTLKIQRTQQEDSAVYLCASSSTTYEQYFGPGTRLTVT.